The 7 T cell receptor beta chains given below trace back to one sample, sequenced in a study of OX40 agonist ivuxolimab in advanced cancers. Clones were read by immunoSEQ multiplex PCR, and TCRdb kept only the in-frame ones, dropping some. The profile shows approximately 45,000 clones, around nine tenths of them singletons. The source material was CD4+ or CD8+ T cells sorted from blood, sampled in a trial of the OX40 agonist ivuxolimab. All receptors come from an adult with an advanced solid tumor such as melanoma, head and neck, liver or kidney cancer.

Of note for this clone: Other DNA sequences within the sample encode an identical CDR3. The V and J genes are TRBV18 and TRBJ2-7; D uncertain. From germline, CDR1 is KGHSH and CDR2 LQKENI. The CDR3 has 13 residues. Trimming removed 0 bases at V and 0 bases at J, with 3 bases between. The CDR3 DNA sequence: TGTGCCAGCTCACCACCGTCCTCCTACGAGCAGTACTTC. It encodes CASSPPSSYEQYF.

This chain links TRBV11-2 with TRBJ1-2; D is ambiguous. The V gene lost 0 bases and the J gene lost 0 bases, with 11 bases spanning the gap. This CDR3 has 16 residues. In germline, CDR1 is SGHAT, CDR2 FQNNGV. CDR3 nucleotides: TGTGCCAGCAGCTTAGATCGGGGTAAATCTAACTATGGCTACACCTTC. It is translated as CASSLDRGKSNYGYTF.

J is TRBJ1-6 and V is TRBV7-2, with 9 nucleotides matching TRBD1. The CDR3 is 15 residues long. Trimming removed 6 bases from V and 12 bases from J; junction bases left unmatched: 12. Per the germline V gene, CDR1 is SGHTA and CDR2 is FQGNSA. CDR3 region: CASSLPGGQGGPLHF. Written as DNA, the CDR3 is TGTGCCAGCAGTCTTCCGGGGGGACAGGGAGGACCCCTCCACTTT.

The chain links TRBV11-2 to TRBJ1-1; D possibly corresponds to TRBD1 (5 bases). Germline V gene lookup returns CDR1 SGHAT and CDR2 FQNNGV. The CDR3 has 15 residues. The V and J ends lost 5 bases and 0 bases respectively, with 13 bases between them. This CDR3 reads CASSRPGTLNTEAFF. The CDR3 bases are TGTGCCAGCAGCCGCCCCGGGACCTTGAACACTGAAGCTTTCTTT.

The genes are TRBV7-8 and TRBJ1-3, with D possibly TRBD1 on 6 matching bases. Trimming stripped 5 bases from V and 7 bases from J, with 12 bases between. The CDR3 totals 13 residues. CDR1 SGHVS and CDR2 FQNEAQ come from the germline V gene. The CDR3 sequence: CASSTGRGNTIYF. CDR3 nucleotides: TGTGCCAGCAGCACAGGGAGGGGGAACACCATATATTTT.

This clone was observed a few times. The J gene is TRBJ1-1, the V gene TRBV7-9; 8 bases match TRBD1. The J segment lost 3 bases and the V segment lost 4 bases, leaving 1 base of the junction unmatched. Germline V lookup: CDR1 SEHNR, CDR2 FQNEAQ (reference sequence). This CDR3 has 13 amino acids. DNA of the CDR3: TGTGCCAGCAGCTCACAGGGGGACACTGAAGCTTTCTTT. It encodes CASSSQGDTEAFF.

In this sample, this clone turned up a few times. The rearrangement uses TRBV27 and TRBJ1-2, with D maybe TRBD1 (5 bases). CDR1 and CDR2 from the germline V gene are MNHEY and SMNVEV (reference sequence). The V and J ends lost 6 bases and 4 bases respectively, with 18 bases between them. The CDR3 has 15 residues. The CDR3 reads CASSSRTGSPYGYTF. The DNA for the CDR3 is TGTGCCAGCAGCTCACGCACAGGTTCCCCCTATGGCTACACCTTC.